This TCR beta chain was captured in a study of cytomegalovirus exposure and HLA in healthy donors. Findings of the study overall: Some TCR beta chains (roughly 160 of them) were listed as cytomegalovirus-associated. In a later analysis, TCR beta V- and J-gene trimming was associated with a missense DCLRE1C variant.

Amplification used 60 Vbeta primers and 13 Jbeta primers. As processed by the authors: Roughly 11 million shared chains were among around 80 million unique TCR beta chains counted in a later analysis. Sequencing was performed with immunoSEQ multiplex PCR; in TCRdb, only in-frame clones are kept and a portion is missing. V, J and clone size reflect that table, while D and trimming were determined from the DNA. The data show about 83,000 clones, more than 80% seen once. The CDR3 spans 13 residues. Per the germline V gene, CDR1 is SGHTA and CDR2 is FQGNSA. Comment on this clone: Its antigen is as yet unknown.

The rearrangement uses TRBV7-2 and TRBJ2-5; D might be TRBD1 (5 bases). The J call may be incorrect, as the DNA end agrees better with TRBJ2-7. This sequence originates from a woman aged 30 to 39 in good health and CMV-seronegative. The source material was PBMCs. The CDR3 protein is CASSLGPQGEQYF. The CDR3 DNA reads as TGTGCCAGCAGCTTAGGACCCCAGGGCGAGCAGTACTTC.